This T cell receptor beta chain derives from a study of response to subunit inactivated influenza vaccine. The study's findings and limits: Researchers suggested that each seasonal influenza vaccination recruits few new T cells.

MiXCR was run by TCRdb on the RT-PCR reads, yielding one entry per CDR3 protein. The sample holds under 500,000 distinct CDR3 sequences, roughly 9.7% seen once. In regard to this clonotype: No antigen is known for it.

J lost 7 bases, V lost 2 bases, and 7 bases had no gene match. Germline V gene lookup returns CDR1 DFQATT and CDR2 SNEGSKA (reference sequence). CDR3 length: 14 residues. The TCR sequence derives from a man aged 45-65 years who received an inactivated influenza vaccine. The chain recombines TRBV20-1 with TRBJ2-1; 8 nucleotides align to TRBD2. The sample consisted of PBMCs from blood, taken more than 35 days after vaccination. The DNA for the CDR3 is TGCAGTGCTAGAAATAGCGGGGTTGCAAATGAGCAGTTCTTC. This translates into CSARNSGVANEQFF.